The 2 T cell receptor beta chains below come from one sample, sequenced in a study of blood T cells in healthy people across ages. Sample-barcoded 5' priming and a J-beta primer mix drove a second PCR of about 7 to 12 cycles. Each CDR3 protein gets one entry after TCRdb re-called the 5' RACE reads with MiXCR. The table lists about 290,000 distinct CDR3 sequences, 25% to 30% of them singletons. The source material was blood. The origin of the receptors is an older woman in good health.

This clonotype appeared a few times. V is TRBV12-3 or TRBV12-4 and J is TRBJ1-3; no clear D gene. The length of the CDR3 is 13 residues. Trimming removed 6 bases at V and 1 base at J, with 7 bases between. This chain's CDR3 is CASSPSSGNTIYF. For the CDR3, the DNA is TGTGCCAGCAGCCCGTCTTCTGGAAACACCATATATTTT.

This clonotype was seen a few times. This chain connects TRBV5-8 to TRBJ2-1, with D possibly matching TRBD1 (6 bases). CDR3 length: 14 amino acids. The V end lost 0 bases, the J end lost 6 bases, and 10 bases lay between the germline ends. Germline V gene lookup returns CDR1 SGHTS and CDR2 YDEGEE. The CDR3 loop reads CASSLGTEFNEQFF. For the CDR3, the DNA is TGTGCCAGCAGCTTGGGGACAGAGTTCAATGAGCAGTTCTTC. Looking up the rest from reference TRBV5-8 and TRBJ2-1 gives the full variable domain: EAGVTQSPTHLIKTRGQQATLRCSPISGHTSVYWYQQALGLGLQFLLWYDEGEERNRGNFPPRFSGRQFPNYSSELNVNALELEDSALYLCASSLGTEFNEQFFGPGTRLTVL.